This T cell receptor (beta chain) was sequenced during a study of blood T cell repertoires in COVID-19. About the research overall: The United States, Italy and Spain provided the acute and convalescent COVID-19 samples. From T cells, B-cell-depleted T cells, or PBMCs came the material, which was cDNA or gDNA.

Per the germline V gene, CDR1 is SGHTA and CDR2 is FQGTGA. The CDR3 has 15 residues. V shed 6 bases, J shed 5 bases, and the junction held 6 bases outside the gene matches. Source study methods: Reference gene primer amplification gave estimated nucleated cell counts. Data came from immunoSEQ multiplex PCR; TCRdb stores just in-frame clones and leaves some out. V, J and clone size derive from that table, while D and trimming were established from the DNA sequence. Of more than 110,000 clones listed, more than 60% are singletons. This clone was seen only once. Source material: peripheral blood. The rearrangement joins TRBV7-3 to TRBJ2-3; 12 bases agree with TRBD2. This TCR came from an elderly man with acute or convalescent COVID-19. The CDR3: CASRPLAGGGDTQYF. In DNA form, the CDR3 reads TGTGCCAGCAGACCCCTAGCGGGGGGGGGAGATACGCAGTATTTT. Filled out from reference TRBV7-3 and TRBJ2-3, the complete variable domain reads GAGVSQTPSNKVTEKGKYVELRCDPISGHTALYWYRQSLGQGPEFLIYFQGTGAADDSGLPNDRFFAVRPEGSVSTLKIQRTERGDSAVYLCASRPLAGGGDTQYFGPGTRLTVL.